This section outlines one T cell receptor (beta chain) sequence together with its context. The antigen remains unidentified. This record comes from a study of vaccination effects on CD4 cells after COVID-19. The germline V gene encodes CDR1 SGHNT and CDR2 YENEEA. The V gene lost 2 bases and the J gene lost 2 bases, with 10 bases spanning the gap. CDR3 size: 15 residues. ViraFEST assay sequencing came after antigen-specific CD4+ T cells were expanded with viral peptide pools. Around day 10 of culture, CD4+ T cells were separated out. Everyone in the study got two shots of either the BNT162b2 or mRNA-1273 vaccine. Every well housed around 2.1 million PBMC, which grew in culture alongside 10 IU/ml IL-2 and roughly 9.8 ug/ml peptides. Findings and limits, study-wide: Late after vaccination, infection- and vaccine-induced clones showed marked clonal contraction. In vaccinees who were healthy, merely 1 out of 255 vaccine-induced clones cross-reacted with common cold coronaviruses.

Clones were sequenced by immunoSEQ multiplex PCR, and TCRdb holds only the in-frame ones, with some missing. Of about 81,000 clones listed, more than 60% are singletons. The specimen comprised CD4+ T cells from PBMCs cultured with HCoV-OC43 spike peptides, sampled after COVID-19 vaccination. Subset reported: HCoV-OC43 spike overlapping peptide pool stimulation. This receptor was taken from a human donor who received a COVID-19 vaccine. The J gene is TRBJ2-1, the V gene TRBV11-3, with D possibly TRBD2 on 7 matching bases. Written as DNA, the CDR3 is TGTGCCAGCAGCTTAAGGCGGGGGCCCTACAATGAGCAGTTCTTC. Encoded protein: CASSLRRGPYNEQFF.